These 3 T cell receptor beta chains came from one sample sequenced in a study of cytomegalovirus exposure and HLA in healthy donors. The PCR had 60 Vbeta and 13 Jbeta primers. Libraries were prepared by immunoSEQ multiplex PCR; TCRdb keeps only in-frame clonotypes and omits some of them. This sample has around 110,000 clones; around 72% occur once, and the top ten carry around 15%. The sequenced sample consisted of PBMCs. The source is a woman aged 40 to 49 in good health and CMV-seropositive.

This chain's CDR3 is CASSPQGAREQYF. Written as DNA, the CDR3 is TGCGCCAGCAGCCCTCAGGGGGCGCGCGAGCAGTACTTC. The J gene is TRBJ2-7, the V gene TRBV5-1, with 8 positions matching TRBD1. J gave up 6 bases and V 4 bases, and 6 bases lay outside the gene matches. The CDR3 runs 13 residues. CDR1 SGHRS and CDR2 YFSETQ come from the germline V gene.

The chain links TRBV30 to TRBJ1-1; perhaps TRBD1 as D (5 bases). Germline-derived CDR1 and CDR2 are GTSNPN and SVGIG (reference sequence). The CDR3 length is 14 residues. Trimming took 4 bases from V and 5 from J, leaving 17 bases between them. DNA for the CDR3: TGTGCCTGGACCCCGCCCGGGGGGTTTACTGAAGCTTTCTTT. Protein sequence: CAWTPPGGFTEAFF.

This chain uses TRBV4-2 with TRBJ2-3; 10 bases fit TRBD2. This CDR3 region has 15 residues. The J segment lost 1 base and the V segment lost 2 bases, leaving 0 bases of the junction unmatched. CDR1 and CDR2 (germline): LGHNA, YNFKEQ. The CDR3: CASSQLAGGTDTQYF. CDR3 nucleotide sequence: TGTGCCAGCAGCCAACTAGCGGGGGGCACAGATACGCAGTATTTT.